This entry is about one T cell receptor beta chain. Using immunoSEQ multiplex PCR, the repertoire was profiled, and TCRdb retains in-frame clones only, with some absent. The repertoire consists of roughly 110,000 clones, with approximately 88% occurring once and the leading ten covering more than 4.5%. The sample is drawn from a study of blood T cell repertoires in COVID-19. Turning to the study itself: Sources were T cells, B-cell-depleted T cells, or PBMCs; the material itself was cDNA or gDNA.

This clonotype was sampled from a man aged 35 to 55 with active or convalescent COVID-19. The sample taken for sequencing was peripheral blood.

The chain's CDR3 is CASSSQGRRTEAFF. CDR3 sequence (DNA): TGTGCCAGCAGCTCACAGGGAAGACGCACTGAAGCTTTCTTT. This chain uses TRBV7-2 with TRBJ1-1; a weak D match, TRBD1 (6 bases). Germline CDR1 and CDR2: SGHTA and FQGNSA. This CDR3 region has 14 residues. The V end lost 4 bases, the J end lost 4 bases, and 13 bases lay between the germline ends.